This TCR beta chain was recovered during a study of T-cell memory formation after mild COVID-19. V lost 2 bases and J lost 1; bases outside the gene matches: 3. Germline CDR1 reads SGHTA; CDR2 reads FQGNSA. The CDR3 length is 16 residues. This clonotype came up a few times. TCRdb called the 5' RACE reads again in MiXCR, with one record for every CDR3 protein. This table holds 50,000 or so distinct CDR3 sequences, approximately 9% found once. The TCR was taken from an adult woman who had mild COVID-19 (a few samples of this study predate the infection). Cell type and time point are not known. V and J are TRBV7-2 and TRBJ1-3; 9 bases map to TRBD1. Sequencing was carried out using PBMCs or a T cell subset sorted from them (not recorded which). This chain's CDR3 is CASSLRGQGSGNTIYF. For the CDR3, the DNA is TGTGCCAGCAGCTTAAGGGGACAGGGATCTGGAAACACCATATATTTT.